This T cell receptor beta chain was found in a study of blood T cells in healthy people across ages. Turning to this clonotype: The germline gene is not matched at one end of the junction; a read error may be the cause.

The CDR3 runs 14 residues. Germline V gives CDR1 SGHNT, CDR2 YENEEA. A J-beta primer mix and a sample-barcoded 5' primer were used in a second PCR of about 6 to 12 cycles. TCRdb used MiXCR to reprocess the 5' RACE reads, holding one entry per CDR3 protein. The table records about 730,000 distinct CDR3 sequences, roughly 41% of them present only once. This TCR came from a woman aged 55 to 70 in good health. This chain connects TRBV11-3 to TRBJ2-1, with D possibly TRBD2 on 5 matching bases. Material: blood. CDR3 protein: CASSPRESYSEQFF. CDR3 nucleotide sequence: TGTGCCAGCAGCCCGAGGGAAAGTTACAGTGAGCAGTTCTTC. Full variable domain (outside the CDR3, taken from reference TRBV11-3 and TRBJ2-1): EAGVVQSPRYKIIEKKQPVAFWCNPISGHNTLYWYLQNLGQGPELLIRYENEEAVDDSQLPKDRFSAERLKGVDSTLKIQPAELGDSAVYLCASSPRESYSEQFFGPGTRLTVL.